This section outlines one T cell receptor beta chain sequence together with its context. Its antigen specificity is not known. Within one base of it there is no much larger clone, and no base qualities were kept. This specimen belongs to a study of human CD4 T cells and Enterobacteriaceae (dated by TCRdb to the early 2020s). What the research found in general, with its limitations: The reactivity of ex vivo clonotypes was inferred solely through the matching of nucleotide sequences to CFSE-low cultures from the same donors. Compared with specific clonotypes, broadly cross-reactive clonotypes seemed more expanded ex vivo, with about 55% of the 19 and about 65% of the roughly 34 falling in the top 5%.

The ex vivo total memory CD4+ samples were sequenced at deep level, which gave a detection sensitivity of one cell in 200,000. The QIAamp DNA Micro Kit was used to extract genomic DNA from cell pellets, and spectrophotometry was used to check the DNA quantity and purity. Amplification of TCR Vbeta CDR3 regions was performed with the immunoSEQ multiplex PCR assay. Sequencing of amplicons was performed on the Illumina HiSeq platform. The retrieved sequences were 87 nucleotides long and included the CDR3 region. The original pipeline was this. A unique productive TCR Vbeta nucleotide sequence was defined as a clonotype and was quantified by productive template frequency from ImmunoSEQ Analyzer V3.0. A threshold at the top 5th percentile of each frequency-ranked repertoire was used to define expanded clonotypes. Repertoire overlap was computed as Chao-Jaccard with the R package fossil and visualized by nonmetric multidimensional scaling with the R package MASS. The table was pulled from immuneACCESS by TCRdb, which kept in-frame rearrangements only. Such tables lose some clones; where checked, under half of the loss comes from unresolved V genes, and the rest has no known cause. V and J calls and clone size are given by that table; D and trimming were obtained from the DNA. For this sample there are just under 30,000 clones; almost 85% appear just once. Roughly 1.8% of the sample comes from the top ten.

Trimming at the junction amounts to 3 bases on V and 9 bases on J, and the germline ends lie 15 bases apart. Taken from cysteine to phenylalanine, the CDR3 has 14 residues. Only CDR3 DNA is held: 42 bases, read in frame from base 1. From the germline V gene, CDR1 is MDHEN and CDR2 is SYDVKM. Memory CD4+ T cells were FACS-sorted on a FACSAria III to over 98% purity as all CD4+ cells other than CD45RA+CCR7+CD95- naive cells. Blood from healthy donors was obtained from blood donation centers in Switzerland. Positive selection with CD4 and CD14 magnetic microbeads was used to enrich total CD4+ T cells and monocytes. CD8+, CD14+, CD16+, CD56+, CD19+ and CD25-bright cells were excluded before sorting. In two blood donors, total memory CD4+ T cells were sequenced directly ex vivo to assess in vivo expansion of bacteria-reactive clonotypes. Peripheral blood mononuclear cells were isolated from donor blood using Ficoll-Paque Plus.

This receptor was obtained from a human donor in good health. The sample taken for sequencing was memory CD4+ T cells from blood. In the paper's terms, the cell subset or site label means: total memory CD4 T cells sorted directly ex vivo, unstimulated. The V and J genes are TRBV28 and TRBJ2-1; TRBD2 is a possible D gene, resting on 6 matching bases. At the DNA level, the sequence is TGTGCCAGCAGTTTCGGAGGGCAACGTCGTGAGCAGTTCTTC. It encodes CASSFGGQRREQFF.